Below, one TCR beta chain is given with its context. Its cognate antigen has yet to be identified. Base qualities are missing; no much larger clone stands one base away. Collaborating institutions collected whole blood in K2EDTA tubes following their own protocols. Collaborator samples were shipped for TCRbeta analysis as frozen whole blood, isolated PBMCs, or DNA extracted from either sample type. This specimen comes from a study of blood T cell repertoires in COVID-19 (dated by TCRdb to the early 2020s). Study-wide context: The collaborator samples originated in the United States, Italy and Spain and spanned the acute and convalescent phases of COVID-19. A freely available public database, intended as a resource for researchers studying the immune response to SARS-CoV-2, is where the repertoires were released. Deeply sampled blood TCRbeta repertoires from subjects exposed to, actively infected with, or recovered from COVID-19 were included in the dataset. Sample metadata almost always included a de-identified subject ID, COVID-19 status, age in years and sex. HLA class I and class II types, where available, came from metadata supplied by the sample provider rather than from assay-based typing. Samples were obtained from the ongoing ImmuneRACE study (first 160 participants) and from approximately 1,200 subjects provided by 6 global collaborators. The material from the prospective study consisted of cDNA or gDNA derived from T cells, B-cell-depleted T cells, or PBMCs.

Broader findings and caveats from the paper: How much clinical and demographic metadata was included differed by source and by participant, and the metadata was provided uncurated.

CDR1 is given as SGHAT and CDR2 as FQNNGV, both from the germline V gene. From the cysteine up to the phenylalanine, the CDR3 has a length of 14 residues. CDR3 DNA is the only sequence kept; it has 42 bases, read in frame from the first base. V loses 3 bases at its end and J loses 4 bases; junction bases beyond the gene matches: 4. TCRbeta CDR3 regions were amplified from genomic DNA using the immunoSEQ Assay, a bias-controlled multiplex PCR. As for the authors' bioinformatics: The number of nucleated cells in each sample was estimated by amplification of reference gene primers within the assay. Sequence reads were collapsed and filtered to measure the absolute abundance of every unique TCRbeta CDR3 rearrangement. For each sample, productive Simpson clonality was calculated as the square root of Simpson's diversity index over productive rearrangements. TCRdb took this table from immuneACCESS and kept in-frame rearrangements with V and J called. Such tables lack part of the clones; where checked against another copy, unresolved V genes explain under half of the gap, and the rest is unexplained. The DNA gave D and trimming, while V, J and clone size come from that table. In all, the sample holds around 150,000 clones, and roughly 91% of those were seen once. 4.6% of the sample is held by the ten biggest clonotypes.

The clonotype was recovered from a woman aged 45-65 years with acute or convalescent COVID-19. The sample taken for sequencing was peripheral blood. The chain was built from TRBV11-2 and TRBJ1-2; 8 bases in between match TRBD1. Here the CDR3 is given as CASSFRGRGYGYTF. Here is the DNA: TGTGCCAGCAGCTTCAGGGGGCGCGGCTATGGCTACACCTTC. Extended through the reference TRBV11-2 and TRBJ1-2 proteins, this CDR3 yields the full variable domain: EAGVAQSPRYKIIEKRQSVAFWCNPISGHATLYWYQQILGQGPKLLIQFQNNGVVDDSQLPKDRFSAERLKGVDSTLKIQPAKLEDSAVYLCASSFRGRGYGYTFGSGTRLTVV.